Following are 29 T cell receptor beta chains from one sample sequenced in a study of cytomegalovirus exposure and HLA in healthy donors. The data were produced by immunoSEQ multiplex PCR, yet TCRdb's version contains in-frame clones alone and is incomplete. Seen here are some 130,000 clones, roughly nine tenths observed once, and the top ten hold more than 1%. The sequencing sample was made of PBMCs. The receptor set was obtained from a woman younger than 35 in good health and CMV-seronegative.

V and J are TRBV4-1 and TRBJ1-2, with TRBD1 matching 10 bases. There are 16 residues in the CDR3. Trimming took 0 bases from V and 7 from J; bases not matched to a gene: 8. Germline V CDR1 and CDR2: MGHRA, YSYEKL. CDR3 sequence reads: CASSQDQAGTGVGYTF. The DNA for the CDR3 is TGCGCCAGCAGCCAAGACCAGGCCGGGACAGGGGTTGGCTACACCTTC.

The V gene is TRBV6-5, the J gene TRBJ1-2, with D unclear. Trimming cost V 6 bases and J 1 base, with 6 bases left between them. Germline V CDR1 and CDR2: MNHEY, SVGAGI. The CDR3 sequence is 12 residues long. DNA for the CDR3: TGTGCCAGCAGGGAGGGTAACTATGGCTACACCTTC. Translation gives CASREGNYGYTF.

This chain links TRBV4-1 with TRBJ1-5; TRBD1 is a possible D gene (5 bases). This CDR3 has 15 residues. V lost 1 base and J lost 6, with 13 bases in between. Germline assignment: CDR1 MGHRA and CDR2 YSYEKL. The CDR3 here is CASSQVPGLSQPQHF. The CDR3 bases are TGCGCCAGCAGCCAAGTTCCAGGGCTAAGTCAGCCCCAGCATTTT.

This rearrangement joins TRBV6-5 to TRBJ2-5; 10 nucleotides align to TRBD1. The ends lost 4 bases at V and 4 bases at J; junction bases unmatched: 0. Germline V CDR1 and CDR2: MNHEY, SVGAGI. The CDR3 runs to 13 residues. The CDR3 coding sequence is TGTGCCAGCAGTTGGACAGGGGGAGAGACCCAGTACTTC. Translated, it gives CASSWTGGETQYF.

The CDR3 DNA sequence: TGCGCCAGCAGCTTGGCCGGACAGGGCCAAGGCGGGGGCTACACCTTC. Protein: CASSLAGQGQGGGYTF. The chain couples TRBV5-1 to TRBJ1-2; TRBD1 matches 8 bases. J gave up 8 bases and V 0 bases, and 12 bases lay outside the gene matches. CDR1 is SGHRS and CDR2 is YFSETQ in the germline V gene. The CDR3 loop spans 16 amino acids. The variable domain in full, completed from reference TRBV5-1 and TRBJ1-2, reads KAGVTQTPRYLIKTRGQQVTLSCSPISGHRSVSWYQQTPGQGLQFLFEYFSETQRNKGNFPGRFSGRQFSNSRSEMNVSTLELGDSALYLCASSLAGQGQGGGYTFGSGTRLTVV.

The V call is TRBV2, the J call TRBJ1-5; D is undetermined. Between the trimmed V and J ends, which lost 1 base and 1 base, there was a span of 8 bases. CDR3 length: 15 residues. The V gene's germline CDR1 is SNHLY and CDR2 FYNNEI. CDR3 region: CASSEGAGSNQPQHF. The CDR3 nucleotides read TGTGCCAGCAGTGAAGGAGCAGGAAGCAATCAGCCCCAGCATTTT.

The table lists this clone with a count of one. The rearrangement uses TRBV6-6 and TRBJ2-3; 7 bases are shared with TRBD1. The CDR3 consists of 16 residues. CDR1 and CDR2 (germline): MNHNY, SVGAGI (reference sequence). Losses at the gene ends were 6 bases for V and 2 bases for J; bases not matched to a gene: 11. The CDR3: CASRSTYRGPTDTQYF. The CDR3 DNA reads TGTGCCAGCAGGTCCACTTACAGGGGACCCACAGATACGCAGTATTTT.

This sequence joins TRBV27 and TRBJ1-2, with 8 positions matching TRBD1. V lost 7 bases, J lost 4 bases, and 5 bases stayed unmatched. The CDR3 loop spans 13 amino acids. Germline V lookup: CDR1 MNHEY, CDR2 SMNVEV (reference sequence). CDR3 in amino acids: CASKTGQGYGYTF. The CDR3 DNA reads TGTGCCAGCAAAACAGGACAGGGCTATGGCTACACCTTC.

The V and J genes are TRBV12-5 and TRBJ2-2; 7 bases agree with TRBD2. Germline V gives CDR1 LGHNT, CDR2 FRNRAP. This CDR3 has 16 residues. After removal of 5 bases from V and 3 bases from J, the junction contained 9 bases not matched to a gene. CDR3 loop: CASGPGRGEDTGELFF. DNA for the CDR3: TGTGCTAGTGGTCCAGGACGGGGGGAAGACACCGGGGAGCTGTTTTTT.

The rearrangement links TRBV18 to TRBJ1-1; the match to TRBD1 covers 8 bases. CDR1 is KGHSH, CDR2 LQKENI, per germline. The CDR3 is made up of 14 amino acids. Trimming at V came to 6 bases and at J to 2 bases, leaving 5 bases not matched to a gene. The CDR3 loop reads CASSAGGANTEAFF. CDR3 bases: TGTGCCAGCTCCGCAGGGGGCGCAAACACTGAAGCTTTCTTT.

This rearrangement joins TRBV6-5 to TRBJ2-7; D is possibly TRBD1 (6 bases). Germline loops: CDR1 MNHEY, CDR2 SVGAGI. The CDR3 sequence is 15 residues long. Trimming stripped 6 bases from V and 0 bases from J, with 15 bases between. The CDR3 reads CASRGAGTPSYEQYF. The CDR3 region has the DNA TGTGCCAGCAGGGGGGCCGGGACACCCTCCTACGAGCAGTACTTC.

V and J are TRBV10-3 and TRBJ2-7; the D gene is possibly TRBD1 (6 bases). Germline assignment: CDR1 ENHRY and CDR2 SYGVKD. V lost 8 bases and J 2 bases, leaving 16 bases between the germline ends. The CDR3 has 14 amino acids. The CDR3 DNA sequence: TGTGCCATCCAGGGTGGGGACAATACCTACGAGCAGTACTTC. Encoded protein: CAIQGGDNTYEQYF.

The rearrangement uses TRBV5-6 and TRBJ1-2; possible D gene TRBD1, 6 bases. The CDR3 sequence is 15 residues long. The germline gives CDR1 SGHDT, CDR2 YYEEEE. V was cut by 6 bases and J by 2 bases, with 17 bases left in between. The CDR3 sequence is CASTETAGANYGYTF. The CDR3 region has the DNA TGTGCCAGCACCGAAACCGCGGGGGCCAACTATGGCTACACCTTC.

The V and J genes are TRBV6-5 and TRBJ2-1, with 10 nucleotides matching TRBD1. The CDR3 has 15 amino acids. V lost 0 bases to trimming and J lost 10 bases; unmatched junction nucleotides: 6. Germline V gene sequence: CDR1 MNHEY, CDR2 SVGAGI. The CDR3 DNA reads TGTGCCAGCAGTTACTCTGGGACAGGGGTCGAGGAGCAGTTCTTC. Translated: CASSYSGTGVEEQFF.

The chain is built from TRBV9 and TRBJ2-3; unclear D gene. CDR3 size: 15 residues. Trimming pared 0 bases from V and 2 bases from J, leaving 10 bases between. CDR1 and CDR2 from the germline V gene are SGDLS and YYNGEE. The CDR3 is CASSVVDSLTDTQYF. The CDR3 DNA follows: TGTGCCAGCAGCGTAGTAGATAGTCTCACAGATACGCAGTATTTT.

With regard to this clone: The identical CDR3 is also encoded by other nucleotide sequences in the sample. The chain carries TRBV9 and TRBJ2-3, with D possibly matching TRBD2 (6 bases). The CDR3 totals 13 residues. Germline V lookup: CDR1 SGDLS, CDR2 YYNGEE. V lost 3 bases and J 4 bases, leaving 9 bases between the germline ends. The CDR3 DNA follows: TGTGCCAGCAGCGCGCGACTAGCAGATACGCAGTATTTT. Translating it yields CASSARLADTQYF.

This chain joins TRBV2 and TRBJ2-2; TRBD1 matches 9 bases. Germline trimming cut 5 bases from V and 7 bases from J; bases unmatched to any gene: 5. The germline V gene encodes CDR1 SNHLY and CDR2 FYNNEI. CDR3 length: 14 amino acids. CDR3 amino acids: CASSRDRGDGELFF. CDR3 DNA: TGTGCCAGCAGTAGAGACAGGGGGGACGGGGAGCTGTTTTTT.

The genes are TRBV5-4 and TRBJ2-3, with 9 nucleotides matching TRBD2. Trimming cost V 2 bases and J 1 base; bases outside gene matches: 5. The length of the CDR3 is 16 residues. Germline CDR1 and CDR2: SGHNT and YYREEE (reference sequence). DNA for the CDR3: TGTGCCAGCAGCTTCATGACTAGCGGTGGCACAGATACGCAGTATTTT. Translating gives CASSFMTSGGTDTQYF.

The chain carries TRBV6-5 and TRBJ1-6, with no clear D. Trimming pared 0 bases from V and 5 bases from J, leaving 11 bases between. Germline CDR1 reads MNHEY; CDR2 reads SVGAGI. The CDR3 extends over 16 amino acids. The CDR3 coding sequence is TGTGCCAGCAGTTACTCTGGAGGTTTCCATAATTCACCCCTCCACTTT. Encoded protein: CASSYSGGFHNSPLHF.

This clone was picked up one time. The chain combines TRBV2 with TRBJ1-1, with D hard to call. This CDR3 is 13 amino acids long. The germline gives CDR1 SNHLY, CDR2 FYNNEI. With 8 bases removed from V and 0 bases from J, the gap between germline ends came to 10 bases. CDR3 nucleotide sequence: TGTGCCAGCGTGGCAGAAATGAACACTGAAGCTTTCTTT. Encoded protein: CASVAEMNTEAFF. The full variable domain, its missing parts supplied by reference TRBV2 and TRBJ1-1, is EPEVTQTPSHQVTQMGQEVILRCVPISNHLYFYWYRQILGQKVEFLVSFYNNEISEKSEIFDDQFSVERPDGSNFTLKIRSTKLEDSAMYFCASVAEMNTEAFFGQGTRLTVV.

This chain links TRBV2 with TRBJ1-1; 7 positions match TRBD1. Germline CDR1 reads SNHLY; CDR2 reads FYNNEI. This CDR3 region has 14 residues. The V gene end was trimmed by 7 bases and the J gene end by 2 bases; junction bases not matched to a gene: 7. Written as DNA, the CDR3 is TGTGCCAGCAATATAGACAGGGCCAACACTGAAGCTTTCTTT. Translating gives CASNIDRANTEAFF.

The chain is built from TRBV6-5 and TRBJ1-1, with TRBD1 identical over 7 bases. The V gene end was trimmed by 4 bases and the J gene end by 1 base; junction bases not matched to a gene: 6. In germline, CDR1 is MNHEY, CDR2 SVGAGI. The CDR3 sequence is 15 residues long. The chain's CDR3 is CASSSNRGTNTEAFF. In DNA, the CDR3 is TGTGCCAGCAGTTCGAACAGGGGAACGAACACTGAAGCTTTCTTT.

The chain links TRBV29-1 to TRBJ2-3; 7 bases map to TRBD1. Germline V gene data show CDR1 as SQVTM and CDR2 as ANQGSEA. There are 17 residues in the CDR3. J was trimmed by 6 bases and V by 4 bases; bases with no gene match: 19. CDR3 sequence: CSVGILGAGGTVDTQYF. Here the CDR3 DNA reads TGCAGCGTTGGGATTCTGGGGGCAGGGGGAACGGTTGATACGCAGTATTTT.

This sequence joins TRBV18 and TRBJ1-3, with D hard to call. The CDR3 spans 14 residues. The germline V gene has CDR1 KGHSH and CDR2 LQKENI. Trimming took 2 bases from V and 8 from J, leaving 13 bases between them. The CDR3, as DNA: TGTGCCAGCTCACCAAGCGCGGCCGGGGACACCATATATTTT. It is translated as CASSPSAAGDTIYF.

The chain joins TRBV19 to TRBJ1-4; tentative D call: TRBD1 (5 bases). From germline, CDR1 is LNHDA and CDR2 SQIVND (reference sequence). V dropped 4 bases and J dropped 6 bases, with 15 bases sitting between them. The CDR3 loop spans 15 amino acids. The DNA for the CDR3 is TGTGCCAGTAGTAGCCAGGGCCTTCGAGATGAAAAACTGTTTTTT. Its translation: CASSSQGLRDEKLFF.

This clone was seen more than once but under ten times. The chain employs TRBV4-1 and TRBJ1-1; tentative D call: TRBD1 (6 bases). The CDR3 has 15 amino acids. Germline values: CDR1 MGHRA, CDR2 YSYEKL. The V end was cut by 3 bases, the J end by 1 base, with 12 bases between. This chain's CDR3 is CASSHPQGRNTEAFF. DNA of the CDR3: TGCGCCAGCAGCCACCCACAGGGTCGGAACACTGAAGCTTTCTTT.

The genes are TRBV11-2 and TRBJ2-3; TRBD2 agrees at 9 bases. Germline trimming cut 2 bases from V and 0 bases from J; bases unmatched to any gene: 6. Germline V gives CDR1 SGHAT, CDR2 FQNNGV. The CDR3 has 17 residues. As DNA, the CDR3 is TGTGCCAGCAGCTTAAGGTTGCGGGGGGGTAGCACAGATACGCAGTATTTT. Amino acids: CASSLRLRGGSTDTQYF.

The chain is built from TRBV11-2 and TRBJ2-7; D unresolved. The CDR3 is made up of 13 amino acids. Between the trimmed V and J ends, which lost 3 bases and 2 bases, there was a span of 8 bases. Germline loops: CDR1 SGHAT, CDR2 FQNNGV. In DNA, the CDR3 is TGTGCCAGCAGCTTTGGGCAGGCCTACGAGCAGTACTTC. Its protein product is CASSFGQAYEQYF.

The chain combines TRBV7-9 with TRBJ1-6; D uncertain. Trimming took 5 bases from V and 10 from J, leaving 18 bases between them. There are 15 residues in the CDR3. Looked up from germline, CDR1 is SEHNR and CDR2 is FQNEAQ (reference sequence). The CDR3 coding sequence is TGTGCCAGCAGCCCGAGAGGCCTCGCTCGGTCACCCCTCCACTTT. Its translation is CASSPRGLARSPLHF.